This paragraph covers one T cell receptor (beta chain) sequence. The data were taken from a study of blood T cell repertoires in COVID-19. The data were produced by immunoSEQ multiplex PCR, yet TCRdb's version contains in-frame clones alone and is incomplete. The sample consists of more than 65,000 clones, about 76% of them appearing once. Trimming stripped 3 bases from V and 8 bases from J, with 16 bases between. Germline values: CDR1 SGHTA, CDR2 FQGNSA. The CDR3 is 14 residues long. The chain joins TRBV7-2 to TRBJ1-2, with unresolved D. Sequenced input: peripheral blood. The clonotype comes from an elderly woman with active or convalescent COVID-19. This chain's CDR3 is CASSLPQQVGGYTF. The CDR3 DNA follows: TGTGCCAGCAGCTTGCCTCAGCAGGTGGGCGGCTACACCTTC.